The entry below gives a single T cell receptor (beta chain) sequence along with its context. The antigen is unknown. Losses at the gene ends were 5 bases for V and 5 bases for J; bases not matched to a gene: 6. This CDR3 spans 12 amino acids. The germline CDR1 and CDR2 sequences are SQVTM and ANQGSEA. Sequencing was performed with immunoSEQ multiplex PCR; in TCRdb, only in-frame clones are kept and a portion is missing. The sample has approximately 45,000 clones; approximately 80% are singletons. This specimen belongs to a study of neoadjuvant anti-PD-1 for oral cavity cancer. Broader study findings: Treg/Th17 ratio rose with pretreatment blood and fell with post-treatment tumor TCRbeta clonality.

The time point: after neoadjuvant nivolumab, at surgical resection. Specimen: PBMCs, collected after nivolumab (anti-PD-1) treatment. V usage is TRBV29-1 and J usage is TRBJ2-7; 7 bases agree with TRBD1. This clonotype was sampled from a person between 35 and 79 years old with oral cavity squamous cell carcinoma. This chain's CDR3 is CSVKTGSHEQYF. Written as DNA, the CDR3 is TGCAGCGTTAAGACAGGGTCCCACGAGCAGTACTTC.